These 7 T cell receptor beta chains were all obtained from the same sample, sequenced in a study of T cell responses to AZD1222 COVID-19 vaccine. Only in-frame clones appear in the TCRdb table, and some are missing; sequencing was by immunoSEQ multiplex PCR. The sample includes 120,000 or so clones, just over 85% seen only once; the top ten take 7% to 8%. The sequencing used peripheral blood, collected on day 0 of AZD1222 vaccination. These receptors originate from an adult in good health.

This chain joins TRBV7-3 and TRBJ2-1, with D uncertain. This CDR3 is 11 amino acids long. Trimming removed 5 bases at V and 9 bases at J, with 8 bases between. In germline, CDR1 is SGHTA, CDR2 FQGTGA. The CDR3 nucleotides read TGTGCCAGCAGCCCAGGAACTGAGCAGTTCTTC. This sequence encodes CASSPGTEQFF.

This clone is a singleton in its sample. The V call is TRBV30, the J call TRBJ2-5; TRBD2 agrees at 10 bases. CDR1 and CDR2 (germline): GTSNPN, SVGIG (reference sequence). The CDR3 loop spans 16 amino acids. V shed 0 bases, J shed 3 bases, and the junction held 7 bases outside the gene matches. CDR3 loop: CAWSVGLAGVEETQYF. CDR3 in DNA: TGTGCCTGGAGTGTAGGCCTAGCGGGAGTAGAAGAGACCCAGTACTTC.

This rearrangement joins TRBV28 to TRBJ1-1; D unresolved. Trimming cost V 3 bases and J 0 bases, with 17 bases left between them. Germline V CDR1 and CDR2: MDHEN, SYDVKM. The CDR3 is 17 residues long. The CDR3 coding sequence is TGTGCCAGCAGTTTCCCCGGGTATGGCGACATGAACACTGAAGCTTTCTTT. It specifies CASSFPGYGDMNTEAFF. Together with reference TRBV28 and TRBJ1-1, the CDR3 gives the full variable domain: DVKVTQSSRYLVKRTGEKVFLECVQDMDHENMFWYRQDPGLGLRLIYFSYDVKMKEKGDIPEGYSVSREKKERFSLILESASTNQTSMYLCASSFPGYGDMNTEAFFGQGTRLTVV.

This clone has only one observation. The genes are TRBV7-9 and TRBJ1-6, with 11 bases fitting TRBD1. Germline V gene data show CDR1 as SEHNR and CDR2 as FQNEAQ (reference sequence). V was pared by 11 bases and J by 5 bases, with 2 bases of the junction left unmatched. The CDR3 sequence is 13 residues long. The CDR3 DNA is TGTGCCGAGGACAGGGGGCATAATTCACCCCTCCACTTT. As protein: CAEDRGHNSPLHF.

This chain uses TRBV5-1 with TRBJ2-7, with 9 positions matching TRBD2. The V gene's germline CDR1 is SGHRS and CDR2 YFSETQ. The CDR3 covers 18 residues. V lost 0 bases to trimming and J lost 4 bases; unmatched junction nucleotides: 14. The CDR3 protein is CASSLVSSGNGWGYEQYF. In DNA form, the CDR3 reads TGCGCCAGCAGCTTGGTGTCTAGCGGGAACGGTTGGGGATACGAGCAGTACTTC.

V is TRBV15 and J is TRBJ2-6, with 9 positions matching TRBD2. The CDR3 has 18 amino acids. In germline, CDR1 is LNHNV, CDR2 YYDKDF (reference sequence). Germline trimming cut 1 base from V and 0 bases from J; bases unmatched to any gene: 4. The CDR3 here is CATSRGATSGSGANVLTF. The CDR3 DNA sequence: TGTGCCACCAGCAGAGGGGCGACTAGCGGCTCTGGGGCCAACGTCCTGACTTTC.

This clone was counted only a few times. J is TRBJ1-1 and V is TRBV7-3; 7 bases fit TRBD1. Looked up from germline, CDR1 is SGHTA and CDR2 is FQGTGA. CDR3 length: 16 amino acids. Trimming at V came to 4 bases and at J to 4 bases, leaving 12 bases not matched to a gene. The CDR3 DNA sequence: TGTGCCAGCAGCTCTCGACAGGGAGGGGGTAGCACTGAAGCTTTCTTT. Amino acid sequence: CASSSRQGGGSTEAFF.